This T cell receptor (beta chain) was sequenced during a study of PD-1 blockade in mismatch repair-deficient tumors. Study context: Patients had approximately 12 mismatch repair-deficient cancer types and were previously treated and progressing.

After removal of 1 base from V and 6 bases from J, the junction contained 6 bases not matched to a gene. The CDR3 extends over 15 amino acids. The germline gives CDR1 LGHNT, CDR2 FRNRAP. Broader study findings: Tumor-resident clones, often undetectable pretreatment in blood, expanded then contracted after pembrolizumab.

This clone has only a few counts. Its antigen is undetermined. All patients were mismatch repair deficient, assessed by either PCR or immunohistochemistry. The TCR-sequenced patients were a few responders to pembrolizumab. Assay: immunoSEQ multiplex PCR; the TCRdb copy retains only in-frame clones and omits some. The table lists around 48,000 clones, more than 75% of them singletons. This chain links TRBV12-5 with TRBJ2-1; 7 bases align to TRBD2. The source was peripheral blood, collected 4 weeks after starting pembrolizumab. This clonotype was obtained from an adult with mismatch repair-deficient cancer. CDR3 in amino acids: CASGLGLAVINEQFF. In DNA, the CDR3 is TGTGCTAGTGGTTTGGGTCTAGCGGTGATCAATGAGCAGTTCTTC.